This TCR beta chain came from a study of CD8 T cells in Susac syndrome. Study-level points and caveats: An acknowledgment was made by the study that its TCR sequencing and HLA analysis involved relatively few individuals.

An amount of RNA that ranged from roughly 0.45 to 1 ug was reverse transcribed with random hexamers. Across 54 Vbeta and 13 Jbeta, TCR beta CDR3 was amplified with immunoSEQ multiplex PCR. TCRdb reprocessed the immunoSEQ multiplex PCR reads with MiXCR, giving one entry per CDR3 protein. The data contain 100,000 to 150,000 distinct CDR3 sequences, about 92% of them singletons. Negative isolation yielded CD4+ and CD8+ T cells, and FACS enriched TEMRA cells. A word on this clonotype: The antigen remains unidentified.

Source material: CD8+ T cells from PBMCs. The origin of this receptor is a human donor with multiple sclerosis.

CDR3 sequence reads: CASSLSPTHGYTF. The CDR3 DNA reads as TGTGCCAGCAGTTTATCCCCAACTCATGGCTACACCTTC. The chain couples TRBV27 to TRBJ1-2; D not certain. This CDR3 is built from 13 residues. The germline CDR1 and CDR2 sequences are MNHEY and SMNVEV (reference sequence). With 0 bases removed from V and 6 bases from J, the gap between germline ends came to 8 bases.